One and the same sample provided the 29 T cell receptor beta chains below, sequenced in a study of CD8 T cell repertoires and HIV-1 epitope variants. Sequencing used immunoSEQ multiplex PCR; TCRdb keeps in-frame clones, though not all of them. Among 90,000 or so clones listed, just under 75% were seen once. The sequencing input was uncultured baseline CD8+ T cells from peripheral blood mononuclear cells (PBMCs). The receptor source for this set is a male donor with HIV.

The V call is TRBV6-5, the J call TRBJ1-4, with 9 nucleotides matching TRBD1. The germline CDR1 and CDR2 sequences are MNHEY and SVGAGI. This CDR3 comprises 14 residues. The junction had 6 bases not matched to a gene; V was cut back by 5 bases and J by 8 bases. CDR3 region: CASSRNRGHEKLFF. CDR3 DNA: TGTGCCAGCAGTAGGAACAGGGGGCACGAAAAACTGTTTTTT.

This chain joins TRBV5-1 and TRBJ2-5; D tentatively reads TRBD1 or TRBD2 (5 bases each). Germline V lookup: CDR1 SGHRS, CDR2 YFSETQ. V gave up 0 bases and J gave up 2 bases, with 11 bases separating them. This CDR3 is built from 15 residues. The CDR3 loop reads CASSLGGTEQETQYF. CDR3 bases: TGCGCCAGCAGCTTGGGAGGGACGGAGCAAGAGACCCAGTACTTC. The full variable domain, rest sourced from reference TRBV5-1 and TRBJ2-5, is KAGVTQTPRYLIKTRGQQVTLSCSPISGHRSVSWYQQTPGQGLQFLFEYFSETQRNKGNFPGRFSGRQFSNSRSEMNVSTLELGDSALYLCASSLGGTEQETQYFGPGTRLLVL.

This chain links TRBV5-1 with TRBJ2-6; D call uncertain. Trimming removed 0 bases from V and 2 bases from J, with 9 bases in between. The germline V gene encodes CDR1 SGHRS and CDR2 YFSETQ. This CDR3 is built from 16 residues. CDR3 residues: CASSLEAATGANVLTF. DNA for the CDR3: TGCGCCAGCAGCTTGGAGGCTGCAACTGGGGCCAACGTCCTGACTTTC.

The CDR3 DNA is TGTGCCAGCAGCCAACTAGCGGGAAACATTCAGTACTTC. It is translated as CASSQLAGNIQYF. J is TRBJ2-4 and V is TRBV4-2; 8 nucleotides match TRBD2. Germline CDR1 LGHNA, CDR2 YNFKEQ. The CDR3 covers 13 residues. J was trimmed by 6 bases and V by 2 bases; bases with no gene match: 0.

This rearrangement joins TRBV7-9 to TRBJ2-7; 12 nucleotides match TRBD2. The CDR3 length is 16 residues. The V segment lost 5 bases and the J segment 0 bases; nucleotides outside the gene matches: 5. The germline V gene has CDR1 SEHNR and CDR2 FQNEAQ (reference sequence). CDR3: CASSPGLAGSSYEQYF. In nucleotides, the CDR3 is TGTGCCAGCAGCCCCGGACTAGCGGGGAGCTCCTACGAGCAGTACTTC.

This rearrangement joins TRBV6-5 to TRBJ1-2; tentative D call: TRBD1 (6 bases). Germline V gene sequence: CDR1 MNHEY, CDR2 SVGAGI. V lost 0 bases to trimming and J lost 4 bases, with 9 bases between them. This CDR3 is 14 amino acids long. The CDR3 DNA reads TGTGCCAGCAGTTACTCGGGGACACTCTATGGCTACACCTTC. Its translation: CASSYSGTLYGYTF.

This clone was detected ten times or more. The chain combines TRBV27 with TRBJ1-4, with 9 nucleotides matching TRBD1. With 8 bases clipped from V and 8 bases from J, the junction kept 9 bases outside the gene matches. The CDR3 contains 14 residues. Germline CDR1 reads MNHEY; CDR2 reads SMNVEV (reference sequence). The CDR3 sequence is CASSSGTGYEKLFF. The CDR3, as DNA: TGTGCCAGCTCCTCCGGGACAGGGTACGAAAAACTGTTTTTT.

This chain connects TRBV30 to TRBJ1-6, with D perhaps TRBD1 (6 bases). Looked up from germline, CDR1 is GTSNPN and CDR2 is SVGIG (reference sequence). The V gene lost 5 bases and the J gene lost 6 bases, with 17 bases spanning the gap. This CDR3 spans 15 amino acids. The CDR3 nucleotides read TGTGCCTGGGAATTAAATCGACAGGCTAATTCACCCCTCCACTTT. Its translation is CAWELNRQANSPLHF.

The gene calls are TRBV29-1 and TRBJ2-7; maybe TRBD2 (6 bases). The CDR3 sequence is 13 residues long. Germline loops: CDR1 SQVTM, CDR2 ANQGSEA. Trimming removed 6 bases from V and 5 bases from J, with 17 bases in between. This chain's CDR3 is CSVLARGTHEQYF. For the CDR3, the DNA is TGCAGCGTCCTTGCCCGGGGGACCCACGAGCAGTACTTC.

V and J are TRBV4-3 and TRBJ1-1; D possibly corresponds to TRBD1 (6 bases). CDR1 and CDR2 (germline): LGHNA, YSLEER. Trimming took off 0 bases at V and 5 bases at J, with 13 bases between the two ends. The CDR3 loop spans 15 amino acids. The CDR3 sequence is CASSQDWATGTEAFF. The CDR3 nucleotides read TGCGCCAGCAGCCAAGATTGGGCAACAGGGACTGAAGCTTTCTTT.

This chain links TRBV4-1 with TRBJ1-2, with 9 positions matching TRBD1. Germline CDR1 reads MGHRA; CDR2 reads YSYEKL. There are 15 residues in the CDR3. The trim removed 4 bases at V and 8 bases at J, leaving 11 bases unmatched. This CDR3 reads CASSRTGQGLVGYTF. In DNA form, the CDR3 reads TGCGCCAGCAGCCGAACTGGACAGGGGTTGGTCGGCTACACCTTC.

The chain uses TRBV28 and TRBJ2-7, with D perhaps matching TRBD2 (5 bases). This CDR3 spans 16 amino acids. V lost 2 bases, J lost 6 bases, and 20 bases lay in between. CDR1 and CDR2 (germline): MDHEN, SYDVKM. CDR3 sequence reads: CASSLGIFGGRSEQYF. CDR3 coding DNA: TGTGCCAGCAGTTTAGGTATTTTCGGAGGCAGGAGCGAGCAGTACTTC.

This clone came up a few times. V is TRBV5-4 and J is TRBJ2-5, with a tentative D call TRBD2 (5 bases). The germline CDR1 and CDR2 sequences are SGHNT and YYREEE (reference sequence). The V end was cut by 3 bases, the J end by 1 base, with 10 bases between. The CDR3 covers 14 residues. Here the CDR3 reads CASSYGSGQETQYF. The CDR3 region has the DNA TGTGCCAGCAGCTATGGCAGCGGCCAAGAGACCCAGTACTTC.

J is TRBJ2-3 and V is TRBV7-9; D is undetermined. This CDR3 comprises 13 residues. From germline, CDR1 is SEHNR and CDR2 FQNEAQ (reference sequence). Between the trimmed V and J ends, which lost 1 base and 2 bases, there was a span of 4 bases. The CDR3 DNA follows: TGTGCCAGCAGCTTAGGATCCACAGATACGCAGTATTTT. Translating gives CASSLGSTDTQYF.

This clone was detected only a few times. The genes are TRBV30 and TRBJ1-2; tentatively, D is TRBD1 (5 bases). The CDR3 loop spans 14 amino acids. V lost 0 bases to trimming and J lost 2 bases, with 10 bases between them. Looked up from germline, CDR1 is GTSNPN and CDR2 is SVGIG (reference sequence). This CDR3 reads CAWSVPRGNYGYTF. CDR3 coding DNA: TGTGCCTGGAGTGTACCCCGGGGCAACTATGGCTACACCTTC.

The V and J genes are TRBV10-2 and TRBJ2-3; tentatively, D is TRBD2 (6 bases). Germline CDR1 WSHSY, CDR2 SAAADI. The CDR3 sequence is 15 residues long. V lost 0 bases to trimming and J lost 6 bases, with 13 bases between them. CDR3 loop: CASSESFAGPDTQYF. The CDR3 bases are TGCGCCAGCAGTGAGTCGTTTGCGGGACCGGATACGCAGTATTTT.

This chain's CDR3 is CASSVLGGRHTYEQYF. In DNA, the CDR3 is TGTGCCAGCAGTGTCCTGGGAGGTCGGCACACCTACGAGCAGTACTTC. The chain links TRBV27 to TRBJ2-7; D is possibly TRBD2 (6 bases). The germline V gene has CDR1 MNHEY and CDR2 SMNVEV (reference sequence). CDR3 length equals 16 residues. The V end lost 5 bases, the J end lost 2 bases, and 19 bases lay between the germline ends.

This clone was recorded at least ten times. This chain links TRBV5-6 with TRBJ1-2; TRBD1 is a possible D gene (5 bases). The CDR3 consists of 13 residues. Trimming stripped 1 base from V and 3 bases from J, with 7 bases between. Per germline, CDR1 SGHDT and CDR2 YYEEEE. The CDR3 DNA follows: TGTGCCAGCAGCTTGTGGGGGGACTATGGCTACACCTTC. Amino acids: CASSLWGDYGYTF.

This sequence joins TRBV5-1 and TRBJ2-7; 8 bases match TRBD2. CDR3 length equals 15 residues. Trimming removed 4 bases from V and 0 bases from J; junction bases left unmatched: 6. Germline lookup yields CDR1 SGHRS and CDR2 YFSETQ. CDR3 protein: CASSRGGLSSYEQYF. CDR3 bases: TGCGCCAGCAGCCGGGGGGGGCTATCCTCCTACGAGCAGTACTTC.

The V gene is TRBV28, the J gene TRBJ2-1, with D maybe TRBD2 (6 bases). This CDR3 region has 14 residues. CDR1 and CDR2 from the germline V gene are MDHEN and SYDVKM. V was clipped by 7 bases and J by 9 bases, with 19 bases between them. The CDR3: CASTPGGAGSEQFF. In DNA form, the CDR3 reads TGTGCCAGCACGCCCGGCGGGGCCGGCAGTGAGCAGTTCTTC.

The chain links TRBV5-1 to TRBJ2-2; D perhaps matches TRBD2 (5 bases). The CDR3 is made up of 15 amino acids. V was pared by 2 bases and J by 1 base, with 9 bases between. Germline V gene lookup returns CDR1 SGHRS and CDR2 YFSETQ. CDR3 residues: CASSFRSGNTGELFF. DNA for the CDR3: TGCGCCAGCAGCTTCCGCAGCGGGAACACCGGGGAGCTGTTTTTT.

This rearrangement joins TRBV5-1 to TRBJ1-6, with D uncertain. Trimming left V 4 bases short and J 8 bases short, with 13 bases between. CDR3 size: 14 residues. Germline values: CDR1 SGHRS, CDR2 YFSETQ. CDR3 nucleotides: TGCGCCAGCAGCCACGGCGGCGTTGATTCACCCCTCCACTTT. This codes for CASSHGGVDSPLHF.

A few counts support this clone. The chain carries TRBV9 and TRBJ2-7; D is possibly TRBD2 (5 bases). The V gene's germline CDR1 is SGDLS and CDR2 YYNGEE. Trimming removed 4 bases from V and 5 bases from J, with 16 bases in between. CDR3 size: 14 residues. The CDR3 DNA sequence: TGTGCCAGCAGCCCCCGGGGTTCGGGCCACGAGCAGTACTTC. This encodes CASSPRGSGHEQYF.

The rearrangement joins TRBV6-6 to TRBJ2-1; TRBD1 agrees at 8 bases. Per germline, CDR1 MNHNY and CDR2 SVGAGI (reference sequence). The CDR3 runs 16 residues. Trimming removed 4 bases from V and 4 bases from J; junction bases left unmatched: 9. Here the CDR3 reads CASSLLGQGAYNEQFF. The CDR3 nucleotides are TGTGCCAGCAGTTTACTTGGGCAGGGGGCTTACAATGAGCAGTTCTTC.

This rearrangement joins TRBV6-1 to TRBJ2-7, with TRBD2 matching 8 bases. Germline CDR1 is MNHNS and CDR2 is SASEGT. V was clipped by 7 bases and J by 2 bases; unmatched bases: 10. This CDR3 contains 15 residues. The CDR3 is CASTPREGRPYEQYF. CDR3 in DNA: TGTGCCAGCACTCCCCGGGAGGGGCGACCCTACGAGCAGTACTTC.

The chain recombines TRBV27 with TRBJ1-1; D may be TRBD1 (5 bases). V was trimmed by 2 bases and J by 4 bases, leaving 14 bases between them. CDR3 size: 15 residues. Germline assignment: CDR1 MNHEY and CDR2 SMNVEV (reference sequence). The CDR3 bases are TGTGCCAGCAGTTTAAAGCCTCCCGGGGGCACTGAAGCTTTCTTT. Its protein is CASSLKPPGGTEAFF.

The gene calls are TRBV28 and TRBJ2-7, with TRBD1 identical over 7 bases. The germline gives CDR1 MDHEN, CDR2 SYDVKM. The CDR3 has 17 residues. V lost 5 bases to trimming and J lost 3 bases; unmatched junction nucleotides: 16. The CDR3 region is CASSRRQGGWPGYEQYF. The CDR3 DNA follows: TGTGCCAGCAGTCGTCGACAGGGTGGTTGGCCGGGCTACGAGCAGTACTTC.

This chain uses TRBV7-8 with TRBJ2-7; 7 nucleotides line up with TRBD1. The CDR3 extends over 16 amino acids. Germline trimming cut 2 bases from V and 0 bases from J; bases unmatched to any gene: 7. Germline V lookup: CDR1 SGHVS, CDR2 FQNEAQ. The CDR3 nucleotides are TGTGCCAGCAGCTTACTGGACAGGTATAACTCCTACGAGCAGTACTTC. It codes for CASSLLDRYNSYEQYF.

This clone was observed once. The chain carries TRBV4-3 and TRBJ1-5; no clear D gene. The CDR3 is 15 amino acids. Germline V CDR1 and CDR2: LGHNA, YSLEER. V gave up 0 bases and J gave up 3 bases, with 9 bases separating them. This CDR3 reads CASSQDTALNQPQHF. The CDR3 DNA is TGCGCCAGCAGCCAAGATACGGCGCTCAATCAGCCCCAGCATTTT.